This TCR beta chain was sequenced in a study of Graves' ophthalmopathy and Graves' hyperthyroidism. V gave up 7 bases and J gave up 6 bases, with 18 bases separating them. There are 14 residues in the CDR3. Germline V gives CDR1 MDHEN, CDR2 SYDVKM. This clonotype was counted ten times or more. RNA transcripts were the source from which TCR beta CDR3 regions were amplified. First-round RT-PCR employed HTBI primers, with a second-round multiplex PCR after it. TCRdb reprocessed the multiplex PCR reads with MiXCR, giving one entry per CDR3 protein. The repertoire consists of just over 400,000 distinct CDR3 sequences, with approximately 21% occurring once and the leading ten covering 2.5% to 3%.

The sequence was collected from a young woman with stable Graves' hyperthyroidism. Input material: peripheral blood. The V and J genes are TRBV28 and TRBJ1-2, with no clear D. In DNA, the CDR3 is TGTGCCAGCACCTACCCTGCAGGTTCGGATGGCTACACCTTC. Its protein is CASTYPAGSDGYTF.